This TCR beta chain originates from a study of siplizumab effects on memory and regulatory T cells. Profiled with immunoSEQ multiplex PCR; TCRdb holds only in-frame clones, not every one. The repertoire holds 70,000 to 95,000 clones, with 95% to 97% as singletons. Trimming removed 0 bases from V and 8 bases from J, with 14 bases in between. Germline CDR1 reads SGHDT; CDR2 reads YYEEEE. This CDR3 spans 14 amino acids. Turning to this clone: Its antigen is still unknown.

General observations from the study: With siplizumab, cumulative frequency of CD4+ memory-derived alloreactive sequences dropped significantly.

The sequence was collected from a human donor in good health. The sequenced material came from naive CD4+ T cells sorted from blood. The chain uses TRBV5-6 and TRBJ1-2; a possible D gene is TRBD1 (5 bases). CDR3 sequence: CASSLAGGGVGYTF. CDR3 DNA: TGTGCCAGCAGCTTGGCTGGCGGGGGAGTGGGCTACACCTTC.